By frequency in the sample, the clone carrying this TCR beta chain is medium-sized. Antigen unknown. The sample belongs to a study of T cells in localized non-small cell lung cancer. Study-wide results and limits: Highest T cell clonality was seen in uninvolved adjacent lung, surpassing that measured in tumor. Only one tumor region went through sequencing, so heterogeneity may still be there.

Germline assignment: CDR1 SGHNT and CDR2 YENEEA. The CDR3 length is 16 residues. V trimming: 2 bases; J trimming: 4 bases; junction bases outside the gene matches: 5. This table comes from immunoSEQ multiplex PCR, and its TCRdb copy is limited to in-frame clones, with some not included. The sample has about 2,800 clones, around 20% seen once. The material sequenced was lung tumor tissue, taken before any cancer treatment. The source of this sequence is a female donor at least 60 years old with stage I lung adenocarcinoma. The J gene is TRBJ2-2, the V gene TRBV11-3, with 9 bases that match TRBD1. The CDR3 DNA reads TGTGCCAGCAGCTTACGGGACAGGGCTCCCACCGGGGAGCTGTTTTTT. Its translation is CASSLRDRAPTGELFF.